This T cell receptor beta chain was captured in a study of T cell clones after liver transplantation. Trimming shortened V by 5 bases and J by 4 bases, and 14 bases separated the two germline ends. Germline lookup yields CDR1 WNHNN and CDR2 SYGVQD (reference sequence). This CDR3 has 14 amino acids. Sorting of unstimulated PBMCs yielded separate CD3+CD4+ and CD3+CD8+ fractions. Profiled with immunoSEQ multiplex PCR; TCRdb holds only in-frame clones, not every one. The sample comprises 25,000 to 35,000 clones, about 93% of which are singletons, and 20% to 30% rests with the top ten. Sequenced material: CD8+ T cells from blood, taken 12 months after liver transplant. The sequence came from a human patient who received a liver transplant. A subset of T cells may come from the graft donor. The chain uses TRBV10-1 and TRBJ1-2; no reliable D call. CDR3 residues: CASSLRRKTYGYTF. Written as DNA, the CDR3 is TGCGCCAGCAGTTTACGGCGAAAGACCTATGGCTACACCTTC.